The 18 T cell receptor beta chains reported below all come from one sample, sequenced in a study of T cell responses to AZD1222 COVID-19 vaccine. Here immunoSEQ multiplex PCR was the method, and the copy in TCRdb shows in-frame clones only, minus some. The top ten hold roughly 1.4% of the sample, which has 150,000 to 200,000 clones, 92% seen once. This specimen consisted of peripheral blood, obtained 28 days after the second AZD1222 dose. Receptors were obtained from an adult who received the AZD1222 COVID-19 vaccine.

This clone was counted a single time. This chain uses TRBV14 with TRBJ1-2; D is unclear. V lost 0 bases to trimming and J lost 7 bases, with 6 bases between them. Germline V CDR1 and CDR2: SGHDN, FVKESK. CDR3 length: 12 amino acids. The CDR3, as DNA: TGTGCCAGCAGCCAAGATCTTCGTGGCTACACCTTC. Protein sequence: CASSQDLRGYTF.

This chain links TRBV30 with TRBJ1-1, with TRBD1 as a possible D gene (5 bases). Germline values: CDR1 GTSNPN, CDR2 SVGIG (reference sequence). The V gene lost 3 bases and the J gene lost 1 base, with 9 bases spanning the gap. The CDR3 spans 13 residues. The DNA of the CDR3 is TGTGCCTGGAGCAGGGCCGGGAACACTGAAGCTTTCTTT. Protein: CAWSRAGNTEAFF.

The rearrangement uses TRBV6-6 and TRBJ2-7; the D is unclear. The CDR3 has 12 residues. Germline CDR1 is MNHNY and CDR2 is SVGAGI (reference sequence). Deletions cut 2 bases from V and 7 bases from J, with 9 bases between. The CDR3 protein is CASSYRAGEQYF. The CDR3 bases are TGTGCCAGCAGTTACAGGGCTGGGGAGCAGTACTTC.

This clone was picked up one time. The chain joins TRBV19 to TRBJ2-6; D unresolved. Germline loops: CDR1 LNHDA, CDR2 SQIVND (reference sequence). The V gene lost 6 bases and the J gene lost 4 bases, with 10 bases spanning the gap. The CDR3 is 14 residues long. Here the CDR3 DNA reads TGTGCCAGTAGAATCGTAGCCGGGGCCAACGTCCTGACTTTC. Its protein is CASRIVAGANVLTF.

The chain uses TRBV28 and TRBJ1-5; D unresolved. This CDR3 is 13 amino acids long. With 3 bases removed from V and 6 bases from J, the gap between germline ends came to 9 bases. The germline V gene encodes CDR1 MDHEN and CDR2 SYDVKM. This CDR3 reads CASSFPASQPQHF. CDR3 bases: TGTGCCAGCAGTTTCCCCGCGAGTCAGCCCCAGCATTTT.

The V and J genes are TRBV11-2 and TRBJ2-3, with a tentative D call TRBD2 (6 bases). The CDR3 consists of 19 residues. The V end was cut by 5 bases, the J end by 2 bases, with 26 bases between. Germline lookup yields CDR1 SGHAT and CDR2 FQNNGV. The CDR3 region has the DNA TGTGCCAGCAGCGCAATAGCCCCTCGGTCGGCGGGGTTCACAGATACGCAGTATTTT. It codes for CASSAIAPRSAGFTDTQYF.

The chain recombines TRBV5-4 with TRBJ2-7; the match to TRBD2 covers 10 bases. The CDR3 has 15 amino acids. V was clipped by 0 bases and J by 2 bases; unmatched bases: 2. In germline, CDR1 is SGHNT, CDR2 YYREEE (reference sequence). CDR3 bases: TGTGCCAGCAGCTTGGGGACTAGCGGAGCCTACGAGCAGTACTTC. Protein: CASSLGTSGAYEQYF. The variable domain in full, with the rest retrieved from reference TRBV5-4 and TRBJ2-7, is ETGVTQSPTHLIKTRGQQVTLRCSSQSGHNTVSWYQQALGQGPQFIFQYYREEENGRGNFPPRFSGLQFPNYSSELNVNALELDDSALYLCASSLGTSGAYEQYFGPGTRLTVT.

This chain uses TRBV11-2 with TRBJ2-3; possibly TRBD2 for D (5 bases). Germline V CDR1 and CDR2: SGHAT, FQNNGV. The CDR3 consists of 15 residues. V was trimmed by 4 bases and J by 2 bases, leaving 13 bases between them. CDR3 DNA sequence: TGTGCCAGCAGCTGGGGTGGAGGCCTCACAGATACGCAGTATTTT. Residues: CASSWGGGLTDTQYF.

In DNA, the CDR3 is TGTGCCAGCAGCACAAGGGGGTCGAACGAAGCTTTCTTT. It yields the protein CASSTRGSNEAFF. V usage is TRBV7-9 and J usage is TRBJ1-1; TRBD1 is a possible D gene (6 bases). This CDR3 contains 13 residues. V lost 5 bases and J 8 bases, leaving 15 bases between the germline ends. Per the germline V gene, CDR1 is SEHNR and CDR2 is FQNEAQ (reference sequence).

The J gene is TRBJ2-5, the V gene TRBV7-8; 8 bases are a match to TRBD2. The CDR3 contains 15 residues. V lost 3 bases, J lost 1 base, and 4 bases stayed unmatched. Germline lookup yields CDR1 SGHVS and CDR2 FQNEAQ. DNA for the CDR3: TGTGCCAGCAGCTTCCAGCGGGGGAGCCAAGAGACCCAGTACTTC. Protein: CASSFQRGSQETQYF.

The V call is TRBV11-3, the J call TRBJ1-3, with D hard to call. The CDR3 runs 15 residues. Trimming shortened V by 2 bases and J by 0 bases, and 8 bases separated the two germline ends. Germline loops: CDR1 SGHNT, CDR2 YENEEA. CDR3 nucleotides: TGTGCCAGCAGCTTATATTCAGACTCTGGAAACACCATATATTTT. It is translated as CASSLYSDSGNTIYF.

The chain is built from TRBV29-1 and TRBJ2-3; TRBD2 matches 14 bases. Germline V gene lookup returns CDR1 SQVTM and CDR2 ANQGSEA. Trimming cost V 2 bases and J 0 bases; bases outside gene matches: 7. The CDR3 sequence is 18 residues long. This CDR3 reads CSVETPGLAGASTDTQYF. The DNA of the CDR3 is TGCAGCGTTGAAACCCCGGGACTAGCGGGGGCCAGCACAGATACGCAGTATTTT.

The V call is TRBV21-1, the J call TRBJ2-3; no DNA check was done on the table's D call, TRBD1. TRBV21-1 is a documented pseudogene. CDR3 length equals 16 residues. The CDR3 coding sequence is TGTGCCAGCAGCAAAGAGGACAGGGAGGCCTCAGATACGCAGTATTTT. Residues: CASSKEDREASDTQYF.

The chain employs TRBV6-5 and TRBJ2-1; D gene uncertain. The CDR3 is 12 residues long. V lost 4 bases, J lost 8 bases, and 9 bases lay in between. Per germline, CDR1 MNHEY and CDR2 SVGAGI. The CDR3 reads CASSSVWDEQFF. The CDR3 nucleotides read TGTGCCAGCAGTTCAGTGTGGGATGAGCAGTTCTTC.

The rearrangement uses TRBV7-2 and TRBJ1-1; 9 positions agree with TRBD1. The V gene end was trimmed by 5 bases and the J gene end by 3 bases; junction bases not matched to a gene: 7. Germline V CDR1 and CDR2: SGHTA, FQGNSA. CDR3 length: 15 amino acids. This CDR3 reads CASSPLGQGYTEAFF. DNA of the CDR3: TGTGCCAGCAGCCCTCTGGGACAGGGTTACACTGAAGCTTTCTTT.

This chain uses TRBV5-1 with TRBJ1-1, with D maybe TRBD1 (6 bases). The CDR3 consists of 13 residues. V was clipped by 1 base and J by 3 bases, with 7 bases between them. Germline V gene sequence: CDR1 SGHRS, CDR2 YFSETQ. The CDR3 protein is CASSLSGDTEAFF. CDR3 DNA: TGCGCCAGCAGCTTGTCAGGGGACACTGAAGCTTTCTTT.

The CDR3 spells CASTPAWGGETEAFF. The CDR3 DNA sequence: TGTGCCAGCACCCCCGCATGGGGAGGAGAGACTGAAGCTTTCTTT. This chain links TRBV11-2 with TRBJ1-1, with D unclear. The CDR3 runs to 15 residues. Germline CDR1 SGHAT, CDR2 FQNNGV. The germline V and J ends were trimmed by 7 bases and 5 bases, with 20 bases remaining between them. The variable domain in full, with the rest retrieved from reference TRBV11-2 and TRBJ1-1, is EAGVAQSPRYKIIEKRQSVAFWCNPISGHATLYWYQQILGQGPKLLIQFQNNGVVDDSQLPKDRFSAERLKGVDSTLKIQPAKLEDSAVYLCASTPAWGGETEAFFGQGTRLTVV.

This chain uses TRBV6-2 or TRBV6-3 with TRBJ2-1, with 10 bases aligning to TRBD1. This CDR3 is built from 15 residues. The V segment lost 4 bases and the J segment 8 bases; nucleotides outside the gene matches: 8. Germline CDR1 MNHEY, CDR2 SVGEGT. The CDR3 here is CASSSVRDRGDEQFF. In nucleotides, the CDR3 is TGTGCCAGCAGTTCCGTAAGGGACAGGGGAGATGAGCAGTTCTTC.